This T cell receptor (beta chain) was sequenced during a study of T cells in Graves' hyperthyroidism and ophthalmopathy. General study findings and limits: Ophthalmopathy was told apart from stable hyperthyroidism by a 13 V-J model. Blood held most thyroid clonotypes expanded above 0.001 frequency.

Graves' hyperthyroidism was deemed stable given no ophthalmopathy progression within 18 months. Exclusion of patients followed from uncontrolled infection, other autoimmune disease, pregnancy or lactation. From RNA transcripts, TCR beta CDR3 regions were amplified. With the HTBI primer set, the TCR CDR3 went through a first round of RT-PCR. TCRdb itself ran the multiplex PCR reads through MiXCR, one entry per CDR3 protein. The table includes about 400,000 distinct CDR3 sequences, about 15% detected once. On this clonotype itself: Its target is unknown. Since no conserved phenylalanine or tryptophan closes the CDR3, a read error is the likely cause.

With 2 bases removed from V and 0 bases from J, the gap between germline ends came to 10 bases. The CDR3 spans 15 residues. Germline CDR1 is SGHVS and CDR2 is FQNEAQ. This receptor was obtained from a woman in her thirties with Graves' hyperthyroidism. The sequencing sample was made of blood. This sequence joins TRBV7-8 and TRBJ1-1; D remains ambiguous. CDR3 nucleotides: TGTGCCAGCAGCTTACGGGCTAAAGTGAACACTGAAGCTTTCTCT. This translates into CASSLRAKVNTEAFS.